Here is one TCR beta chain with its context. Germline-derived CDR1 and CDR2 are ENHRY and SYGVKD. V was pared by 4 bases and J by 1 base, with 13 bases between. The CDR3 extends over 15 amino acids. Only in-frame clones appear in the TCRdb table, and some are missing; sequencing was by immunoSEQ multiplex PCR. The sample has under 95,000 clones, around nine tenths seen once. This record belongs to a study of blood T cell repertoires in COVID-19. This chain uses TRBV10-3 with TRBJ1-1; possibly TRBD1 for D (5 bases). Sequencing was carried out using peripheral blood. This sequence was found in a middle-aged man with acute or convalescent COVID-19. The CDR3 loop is CAISGPPQENTEAFF. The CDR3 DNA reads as TGTGCCATCAGTGGTCCACCACAGGAGAACACTGAAGCTTTCTTT.